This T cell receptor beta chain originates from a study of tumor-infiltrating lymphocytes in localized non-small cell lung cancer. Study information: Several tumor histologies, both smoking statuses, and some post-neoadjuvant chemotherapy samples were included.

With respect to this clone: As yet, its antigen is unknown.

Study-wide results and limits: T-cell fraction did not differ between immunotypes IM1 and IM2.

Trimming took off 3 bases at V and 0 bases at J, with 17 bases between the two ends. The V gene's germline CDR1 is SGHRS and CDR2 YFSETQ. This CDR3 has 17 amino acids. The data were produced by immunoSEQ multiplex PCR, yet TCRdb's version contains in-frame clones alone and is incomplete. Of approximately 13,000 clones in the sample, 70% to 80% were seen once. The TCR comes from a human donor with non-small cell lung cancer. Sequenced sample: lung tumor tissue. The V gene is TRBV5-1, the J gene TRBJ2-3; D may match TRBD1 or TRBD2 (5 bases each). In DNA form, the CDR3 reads TGCGCCAGCAGCTCTTGGACACTTCGACTAAGCACAGATACGCAGTATTTT. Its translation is CASSSWTLRLSTDTQYF.